This T cell receptor (beta chain) was captured in a study of T cells in Graves' hyperthyroidism and ophthalmopathy. This clonotype appeared a few times. Its antigen is not known. Exclusion of patients followed from uncontrolled infection, other autoimmune disease, pregnancy or lactation. The PBMCs had their origin in approximately 10 ml of fresh peripheral blood. Study findings and constraints: Most clonotypes that expanded in the thyroid above 0.001 also showed up in blood. Ophthalmopathy onset followed model prediction by a median around six months.

What was amplified from RNA transcripts were TCR beta CDR3 regions. Carried out on the TCR CDR3, a first-round RT-PCR used the HTBI primer set. MiXCR, run by TCRdb on the multiplex PCR reads, gives a single entry per CDR3 protein. This sample yields 550,000 to 850,000 distinct CDR3 sequences, of which roughly a sixth are seen a single time; roughly a sixth belongs to the top ten. The CDR3 length is 15 residues. Trimming stripped 5 bases from V and 0 bases from J, with 14 bases between. CDR1 is KGHSH, CDR2 LQKENI, per germline. The material sequenced was blood. This TCR derives from a woman between 50 and 59 years old with Graves' hyperthyroidism that later progressed to Graves' ophthalmopathy. The rearrangement uses TRBV18 and TRBJ2-7; D uncertain. DNA for the CDR3: TGTGCCAGCTCAACGAACCAGGCCGGCTCCTACGAGCAGTACTTC. Residues: CASSTNQAGSYEQYF.